Shown below are 25 T cell receptor beta chains from a single sample sequenced in a study of CD8 T cells in ankylosing spondylitis. Study outcomes and limitations: One TCR beta motif, made up of under ten highly homologous variants, appeared characteristic of ankylosing spondylitis blood.

Antigens of these TCRs are unknown. A single record per CDR3 protein comes from TCRdb applying MiXCR to the 5' RACE reads. Here the sample spans a few hundred thousand distinct CDR3 sequences, 20% to 25% being singletons. Sequenced material: blood, either unsorted or a sorted T cell fraction (not recorded which). These receptors came from a male donor with ankylosing spondylitis.

The chain couples TRBV9 to TRBJ2-3, with D possibly matching TRBD1 (5 bases). CDR1 is SGDLS, CDR2 YYNGEE, per germline. Trimming pared 0 bases from V and 3 bases from J, leaving 11 bases between. The CDR3 spans 15 residues. DNA of the CDR3: TGTGCCAGCAGCGTAGGGGGCGCAGGGACAGATACGCAGTATTTT. Protein product: CASSVGGAGTDTQYF.

The CDR3 DNA is TGTGCCAGCAGCTTAACTCTAGCGGACCTTCAGTACTTC. Protein sequence: CASSLTLADLQYF. V and J are TRBV7-9 and TRBJ2-4; 7 bases are a match to TRBD2. Per germline, CDR1 SEHNR and CDR2 FQNEAQ (reference sequence). V gave up 2 bases and J gave up 11 bases; unmatched junction bases: 6. The CDR3 sequence is 13 residues long.

This clonotype has only a few counts. This rearrangement joins TRBV10-3 to TRBJ2-7, with D possibly TRBD2 on 5 matching bases. Per germline, CDR1 ENHRY and CDR2 SYGVKD. V was shortened by 8 bases and J by 0 bases, with 14 bases between the two germline ends. The CDR3 runs 14 residues. CDR3 nucleotides: TGTGCCATCCGCGCGGGTAGTAGCTCCTACGAGCAGTACTTC. Amino acid sequence: CAIRAGSSSYEQYF.

This clonotype was observed a few times. The rearrangement uses TRBV7-2 and TRBJ2-5; TRBD1 matches at 7 bases. CDR1 and CDR2 from the germline V gene are SGHTA and FQGNSA. This CDR3 contains 15 residues. V gave up 2 bases and J gave up 2 bases; unmatched junction bases: 5. The CDR3 spells CASSLIPGQQETQYF. The CDR3 DNA follows: TGTGCCAGCAGCTTAATCCCGGGACAGCAAGAGACCCAGTACTTC. Full variable domain (rest looked up from reference TRBV7-2 and TRBJ2-5): GAGVSQSPSNKVTEKGKDVELRCDPISGHTALYWYRQSLGQGLEFLIYFQGNSAPDKSGLPSDRFSAERTGGSVSTLTIQRTQQEDSAVYLCASSLIPGQQETQYFGPGTRLLVL.

The table lists this clonotype with many counts. This chain links TRBV11-2 with TRBJ2-5; D is unclear. Trimming shortened V by 3 bases and J by 5 bases, and 7 bases separated the two germline ends. The CDR3 is 12 amino acids. Per germline, CDR1 SGHAT and CDR2 FQNNGV. The CDR3 sequence: CASSFALETQYF. For the CDR3, the DNA is TGTGCCAGCAGCTTCGCCTTGGAGACCCAGTACTTC.

This clonotype turned up a few times. The chain recombines TRBV20-1 with TRBJ2-1; D gene uncertain. The CDR3 runs to 15 residues. V shed 1 base and J shed 0 bases, with 10 bases lying between them. Per germline, CDR1 DFQATT and CDR2 SNEGSKA (reference sequence). The CDR3 DNA sequence: TGCAGTGCTAGAGTGGCGGCTAGCTCCTACAATGAGCAGTTCTTC. It specifies CSARVAASSYNEQFF.

V is TRBV20-1 and J is TRBJ2-4, with D perhaps assigned TRBD1 or TRBD2 (5 bases each). The V end was cut by 0 bases, the J end by 6 bases, with 18 bases between. This CDR3 spans 16 amino acids. CDR1 and CDR2 (germline): DFQATT, SNEGSKA (reference sequence). CDR3 in DNA: TGCAGTGCTAGAGATTACAGGACGGAGGTAGGAAACATTCAGTACTTC. This gives the protein CSARDYRTEVGNIQYF.

This clonotype was recorded a few times. The chain carries TRBV6-1 and TRBJ2-3, with TRBD1 as a possible D gene (5 bases). V lost 6 bases to trimming and J lost 0 bases, with 19 bases between them. The CDR3 is 17 residues long. The germline V gene encodes CDR1 MNHNS and CDR2 SASEGT. CDR3 nucleotide sequence: TGTGCCAGCAGCCGGAATCCAACAGGTGCTAGCACAGATACGCAGTATTTT. Its protein is CASSRNPTGASTDTQYF.

This clonotype was recorded only once. The V call is TRBV12-3 or TRBV12-4, the J call TRBJ2-1; a weak D match, TRBD1 (5 bases). Trimming removed 10 bases from V and 3 bases from J, with 19 bases in between. This CDR3 region has 15 residues. The CDR3 DNA sequence: TGTGCCAACAGCACCGCTTCAGGGCGCTACAATGAGCAGTTCTTC. Its translation is CANSTASGRYNEQFF.

This clonotype has more than one count but fewer than ten. The genes are TRBV20-1 and TRBJ1-4; D is possibly TRBD1 (6 bases). The germline V and J ends were trimmed by 5 bases and 4 bases, with 11 bases remaining between them. CDR1 is DFQATT and CDR2 is SNEGSKA in the germline V gene (reference sequence). The CDR3 is 13 amino acids. The CDR3: CSADTGYNEKLFF. CDR3 sequence (DNA): TGCAGTGCTGATACAGGGTATAATGAAAAACTGTTTTTT.

There are a few counts of this clonotype. J is TRBJ2-7 and V is TRBV6-1; 8 nucleotides line up with TRBD2. CDR1 and CDR2 from the germline V gene are MNHNS and SASEGT. The CDR3 consists of 14 residues. Trimming at V came to 6 bases and at J to 3 bases, leaving 7 bases not matched to a gene. DNA of the CDR3: TGTGCCAGCAGCCTTCGGGAGGGAAACTACGAGCAGTACTTC. This codes for CASSLREGNYEQYF.

The gene calls are TRBV6-1 and TRBJ2-7; possibly TRBD1 for D (5 bases). The length of the CDR3 is 14 residues. CDR1 and CDR2 (germline): MNHNS, SASEGT. The V gene lost 6 bases and the J gene lost 2 bases, with 14 bases spanning the gap. CDR3 bases: TGTGCCAGCAGCGCGAGGCGGACAACCTACGAGCAGTACTTC. Protein product: CASSARRTTYEQYF.

The sample holds a few counts of this clonotype. The chain combines TRBV5-1 with TRBJ2-7, with 9 bases matching TRBD2. The trim removed 2 bases at V and 0 bases at J, leaving 3 bases unmatched. Per the germline V gene, CDR1 is SGHRS and CDR2 is YFSETQ. This CDR3 has 15 amino acids. CDR3 coding DNA: TGCGCCAGCAGCTTCAAACTAGCGGGCTCCTACGAGCAGTACTTC. Amino acid sequence: CASSFKLAGSYEQYF.

J is TRBJ2-2 and V is TRBV5-1; TRBD1 aligns across 8 bases. Germline CDR1 reads SGHRS; CDR2 reads YFSETQ. The CDR3 length is 16 residues. The V gene end was trimmed by 4 bases and the J gene end by 2 bases; junction bases not matched to a gene: 7. CDR3 bases: TGCGCCAGCAGCCTTGACAGGGGTAGTAACACCGGGGAGCTGTTTTTT. This translates into CASSLDRGSNTGELFF.

This clonotype was detected a few times. V and J are TRBV3-1 and TRBJ2-7; D call uncertain. The CDR3 has 12 residues. Per germline, CDR1 LGHDT and CDR2 YNNKEL (reference sequence). V dropped 4 bases and J dropped 6 bases, with 10 bases sitting between them. The CDR3 DNA sequence: TGTGCCAGCAGCCCATCATACAGCGAGCAGTACTTC. The encoded protein is CASSPSYSEQYF.

The chain is built from TRBV19 and TRBJ2-1; 10 positions agree with TRBD2. The CDR3 consists of 16 residues. Unmatched junction bases numbered 11, after V lost 9 bases and J lost 3 bases. Germline loops: CDR1 LNHDA, CDR2 SQIVND (reference sequence). CDR3 bases: TGTGCCAGCGAGACGGGACTAGCGCCCGACTACAATGAGCAGTTCTTC. Its protein is CASETGLAPDYNEQFF.

The chain carries TRBV19 and TRBJ2-1, with D maybe TRBD2 (5 bases). The CDR3 covers 13 residues. Trimming pared 5 bases from V and 8 bases from J, leaving 13 bases between. Germline V CDR1 and CDR2: LNHDA, SQIVND (reference sequence). This chain's CDR3 is CASSVYREDEQFF. The CDR3 DNA is TGTGCCAGTAGTGTGTACCGGGAAGATGAGCAGTTCTTC.

The chain has TRBV24-1 and TRBJ2-5; 13 bases are a match to TRBD2. With V trimmed by 5 bases and J by 9 bases, 14 bases remained unmatched. Germline lookup yields CDR1 KGHDR and CDR2 SFDVKD. The CDR3 is made up of 17 amino acids. The CDR3 sequence: CATSANPGLAGEGAQYF. The CDR3 region has the DNA TGTGCCACCAGTGCTAATCCCGGACTAGCGGGAGAGGGGGCCCAGTACTTC.

The chain joins TRBV12-3 or TRBV12-4 to TRBJ2-6; D assignment may be TRBD1 or TRBD2 (6 bases each). V lost 7 bases, J lost 1 base, and 17 bases lay in between. The CDR3 length is 17 residues. The CDR3 spells CASTIITGTSGANVLTF. The CDR3 bases are TGTGCCAGCACCATTATAACAGGGACTTCTGGGGCCAACGTCCTGACTTTC.

This clonotype was seen at least ten times. CDR3 amino acids: CASTPSGIRRNEQFF. DNA for the CDR3: TGTGCCAGCACCCCCAGCGGGATCAGGCGTAATGAGCAGTTCTTC. The chain recombines TRBV2 with TRBJ2-1; TRBD2 agrees at 7 bases. Losses at the gene ends were 7 bases for V and 7 bases for J; bases not matched to a gene: 13. The CDR3 sequence is 15 residues long. Looked up from germline, CDR1 is SNHLY and CDR2 is FYNNEI.

In its sample, this clonotype was seen many times. The chain recombines TRBV29-1 with TRBJ2-1; tentative D call: TRBD2 (6 bases). The CDR3 runs to 12 residues. Germline CDR1 SQVTM, CDR2 ANQGSEA. Deletions cut 4 bases from V and 14 bases from J, with 18 bases between. In DNA form, the CDR3 reads TGCAGCGTTGTTGAGGGAGGCCCAAGAGAGTTCTTC. Translated, it gives CSVVEGGPREFF.

The chain carries TRBV7-9 and TRBJ1-3; D remains ambiguous. The V gene's germline CDR1 is SEHNR and CDR2 FQNEAQ (reference sequence). Trimming removed 1 base at V and 3 bases at J, with 7 bases between. The CDR3 consists of 14 residues. In nucleotides, the CDR3 is TGTGCCAGCAGCTTAGGTACCGATGGAAACACCATATATTTT. This translates into CASSLGTDGNTIYF.

This chain joins TRBV19 and TRBJ1-6; D gene unclear. This CDR3 is 15 amino acids long. The germline CDR1 and CDR2 sequences are LNHDA and SQIVND (reference sequence). Trimming took 7 bases from V and 8 from J, leaving 18 bases between them. The CDR3 nucleotides read TGTGCCAGTACCACCGTGGATAGGTCGGATTCACCCCTCCACTTT. As protein: CASTTVDRSDSPLHF.

This clonotype was counted between two and nine times. The chain couples TRBV7-2 to TRBJ2-7; D is tentatively TRBD1 or TRBD2 (6 bases each). There are 15 residues in the CDR3. V shed 5 bases and J shed 8 bases, with 22 bases lying between them. Germline V gene data show CDR1 as SGHTA and CDR2 as FQGNSA. The CDR3 nucleotides read TGTGCCAGCAGCCCTTTAGGGGGGACAAGTTCTCAGCAGTACTTC. Its protein is CASSPLGGTSSQQYF.

In its sample, this clonotype was seen a few times. The gene calls are TRBV20-1 and TRBJ2-1; TRBD2 matches at 12 bases. The CDR3 loop spans 17 amino acids. Per the germline V gene, CDR1 is DFQATT and CDR2 is SNEGSKA (reference sequence). V shed 3 bases, J shed 3 bases, and the junction held 9 bases outside the gene matches. CDR3 DNA: TGCAGTGCTAGTAGTCTAGCGGGAGGGGGCTTCTACAATGAGCAGTTCTTC. Amino acids: CSASSLAGGGFYNEQFF.